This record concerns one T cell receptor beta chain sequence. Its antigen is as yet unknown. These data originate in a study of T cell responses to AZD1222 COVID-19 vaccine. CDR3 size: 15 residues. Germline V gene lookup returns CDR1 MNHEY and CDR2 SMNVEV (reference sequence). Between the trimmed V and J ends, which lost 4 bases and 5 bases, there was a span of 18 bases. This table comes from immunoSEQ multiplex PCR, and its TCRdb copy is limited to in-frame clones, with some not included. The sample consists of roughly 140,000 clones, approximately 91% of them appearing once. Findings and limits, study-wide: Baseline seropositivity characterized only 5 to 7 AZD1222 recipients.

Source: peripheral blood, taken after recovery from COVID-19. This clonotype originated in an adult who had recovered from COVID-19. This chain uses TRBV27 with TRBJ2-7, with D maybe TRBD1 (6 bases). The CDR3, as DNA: TGTGCCAGCAGTTCCTTCAGGGGTCTCAACGACGAGCAGTACTTC. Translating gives CASSSFRGLNDEQYF.